These 25 T cell receptor beta chains came from one sample sequenced in a study of metastatic and nonmetastatic thyroid tumors. TCRdb re-clonotyped the PCR reads through MiXCR. The sample carries 40,000 or so clones, around 20% recorded once. Patients had received no treatment of any kind before thyroid surgery. The material sequenced was blood. The receptors originated from a female donor with papillary thyroid cancer or a benign thyroid nodule (not recorded which). Some clones in this sample may be carry-over from other donors' samples.

Points on this clone: Germline is not matched at one junction end, which may reflect a read error. The chain joins TRBV10-3 to TRBJ1-5; D remains unclear. The CDR3 length is 14 residues. Germline lookup yields CDR1 ENHRY and CDR2 SYGVKD. The CDR3 reads CAISELQAVQPHHF. The DNA of the CDR3 is TGTGCCATCAGTGAGTTGCAGGCTGTCCAGCCCCATCATTTT.

The J gene is TRBJ1-6, the V gene TRBV30; D gene ambiguous. Germline V lookup: CDR1 GTSNPN, CDR2 SVGIG (reference sequence). V was shortened by 0 bases and J by 5 bases, with 8 bases between the two germline ends. The CDR3 runs to 14 residues. The chain's CDR3 is CAWSVTQNNSPLHF. The CDR3 nucleotides are TGTGCCTGGAGTGTAACCCAGAATAATTCACCCCTCCACTTT.

Details on this clone: A much larger clone is a single base away; this may be a read error. The chain combines TRBV28 with TRBJ1-4; D may be TRBD1 (5 bases). Germline V gives CDR1 MDHEN, CDR2 SYDVKM. The CDR3 has 14 amino acids. The CDR3 DNA follows: TGTGCCAGCACTCCGGGACGGATTAATGAAAAAATGTTTTTT. This sequence encodes CASTPGRINEKMFF.

This clone came up a few times. This chain links TRBV19 with TRBJ1-6, with D possibly TRBD1 on 6 matching bases. The CDR3 covers 14 residues. CDR1 LNHDA and CDR2 SQIVND come from the germline V gene (reference sequence). The germline V and J ends were trimmed by 4 bases and 8 bases, with 12 bases remaining between them. The CDR3 DNA reads as TGTGCCAGTAGTAGGGGGGCTTGGTATTCACCCCTCCACTTT. Translated, it gives CASSRGAWYSPLHF.

This clone came up many times. Other DNA sequences within the sample encode an identical CDR3. V is TRBV10-3 and J is TRBJ2-5; 9 nucleotides align to TRBD2. Trimming cost V 2 bases and J 5 bases; bases outside gene matches: 9. The CDR3 is 16 amino acids. Germline V gene data show CDR1 as ENHRY and CDR2 as SYGVKD. CDR3 in DNA: TGTGCCATCAGTGAGGGCCTAGCGGGGTCCGGGGAGACCCAGTACTTC. Translated, it gives CAISEGLAGSGETQYF.

This clone was seen more than once but under ten times. One junction end does not reproduce the germline sequence, and a read error may be involved. The chain has TRBV11-1 and TRBJ2-7, with TRBD1 as a possible D gene (5 bases). This CDR3 region has 14 residues. The V gene's germline CDR1 is SGHAT and CDR2 FQDESV (reference sequence). The CDR3 region has the DNA TGTGCCATCAGTCTTCAGGGAACAACCTACGAGCATTACTTC. It yields the protein CAISLQGTTYEHYF.

This clone was seen repeatedly, ten times or more. This sequence joins TRBV5-1 and TRBJ2-7, with 9 bases identical to TRBD1. The CDR3 is 14 residues long. V lost 6 bases, J lost 5 bases, and 9 bases stayed unmatched. Germline V gene sequence: CDR1 SGHRS, CDR2 YFSETQ. In DNA, the CDR3 is TGCGCCAGCAACCCCGGGACAGGGAACAACGAGCAGTACTTC. Protein: CASNPGTGNNEQYF.

This clone was recorded at least ten times. This rearrangement joins TRBV29-1 to TRBJ2-1; weak D call: TRBD1 (6 bases). The germline V gene encodes CDR1 SQVTM and CDR2 ANQGSEA. The CDR3 is 15 amino acids. Trimming took off 4 bases at V and 1 base at J, with 14 bases between the two ends. DNA of the CDR3: TGCAGCGTTGTCTTACAGGGCCCTTCCTACAATGAGCAGTTCTTC. Its protein product is CSVVLQGPSYNEQFF.

On this clone: The germline gene is not matched at one end of the junction; a read error may be the cause. The V and J genes are TRBV6-1 and TRBJ1-2; no clear D gene. The length of the CDR3 is 13 residues. Germline V gives CDR1 MNHNS, CDR2 SASEGT. The CDR3 bases are TGTGCCAGCAGTGAAGAGAGCTTCTGTGGCTACACATTC. It specifies CASSEESFCGYTF.

The sample holds many counts of this clone. V gene TRBV20-1 combines with J gene TRBJ2-5; 16 positions match TRBD2. Germline V gene lookup returns CDR1 DFQATT and CDR2 SNEGSKA (reference sequence). V gave up 6 bases and J gave up 5 bases; unmatched junction bases: 12. The CDR3 spans 17 residues. The CDR3 coding sequence is TGCAGTGCGCTCGGGACTAGCGGGGGGGTAGGCTTGGAGACCCAGTACTTC. Protein sequence: CSALGTSGGVGLETQYF.

This clone was detected ten times or more. The CDR3 DNA follows: TGCAGTGCTGGGCTCGGGGGGGCAAGTCGAAATCAGCCCCAGCATTTT. This encodes CSAGLGGASRNQPQHF. This chain joins TRBV20-1 and TRBJ1-5, with D possibly being TRBD1 (6 bases). Per the germline V gene, CDR1 is DFQATT and CDR2 is SNEGSKA (reference sequence). Deletions cut 5 bases from V and 4 bases from J, with 21 bases between. The length of the CDR3 is 16 residues.

The sample holds many counts of this clone. The chain is built from TRBV20-1 and TRBJ1-1; no reliable D call. Germline lookup yields CDR1 DFQATT and CDR2 SNEGSKA (reference sequence). The V and J ends lost 2 bases and 4 bases respectively, with 14 bases between them. There are 14 residues in the CDR3. CDR3 region: CSARTLGRGTEAFF. CDR3 DNA sequence: TGCAGTGCTAGAACTCTCGGGCGGGGCACTGAAGCTTTCTTT.

On this clone itself: Here the CDR3 omits its conserved ending phenylalanine or tryptophan, so a read error is the likely source. The chain uses TRBV29-1 and TRBJ2-7; tentative D call: TRBD2 (6 bases). The CDR3 length is 14 residues. The V gene's germline CDR1 is SQVTM and CDR2 ANQGSEA. The ends were cut back, 7 bases at V and 1 base at J, with 17 bases in the middle. The CDR3 spells CSGCWEALSYEQYL. The CDR3 DNA is TGCAGCGGGTGCTGGGAGGCGTTATCCTACGAGCAGTACCTC.

There are many counts of this clone. The chain employs TRBV28 and TRBJ1-6; 7 bases align to TRBD1. V shed 6 bases, J shed 7 bases, and the junction held 6 bases outside the gene matches. The CDR3 has 14 amino acids. CDR1 is MDHEN, CDR2 SYDVKM, per germline. The CDR3 loop reads CASSRTGGNSPLHF. The DNA for the CDR3 is TGTGCCAGCAGCCGGACAGGAGGGAATTCACCCCTCCACTTT.

This clone occurred many times. The rearrangement uses TRBV10-3 and TRBJ2-2; D remains ambiguous. Germline V lookup: CDR1 ENHRY, CDR2 SYGVKD. This CDR3 region has 14 residues. V was pared by 6 bases and J by 4 bases, with 12 bases between. Written as DNA, the CDR3 is TGTGCCATCAGCCAGACATTCCTCACCGGGGAGCTGTTTTTT. Encoded protein: CAISQTFLTGELFF.

This clone has a handful of counts. CDR3 bases: TGTGCCAGTGTAGGGGGGGTAGCTGGCATTGAAGCTTTCTTT. Amino acids: CASVGGVAGIEAFF. The chain combines TRBV19 with TRBJ1-1; a possible D gene is TRBD1 (6 bases). The CDR3 extends over 14 amino acids. Trimming shortened V by 8 bases and J by 7 bases, and 20 bases separated the two germline ends. Germline-derived CDR1 and CDR2 are LNHDA and SQIVND (reference sequence).

The table lists this clone with many counts. J is TRBJ2-3 and V is TRBV24-1, with 7 bases fitting TRBD1. The V gene's germline CDR1 is KGHDR and CDR2 SFDVKD. The ends lost 7 bases at V and 3 bases at J; junction bases unmatched: 3. CDR3 length: 13 residues. CDR3 sequence: CATRTGSTDTQYF. In nucleotides, the CDR3 is TGTGCCACCAGGACAGGGAGTACAGATACGCAGTATTTT.

This clone was detected ten times or more. The rearrangement uses TRBV20-1 and TRBJ1-1; TRBD1 aligns across 8 bases. V gave up 6 bases and J gave up 0 bases; unmatched junction bases: 9. The V gene's germline CDR1 is DFQATT and CDR2 SNEGSKA (reference sequence). The CDR3 consists of 15 residues. CDR3 nucleotide sequence: TGCAGTGCAAAAACAGGGGGGGGGATGAACACTGAAGCTTTCTTT. It specifies CSAKTGGGMNTEAFF.

By share of the sample, this clone is medium-sized. The chain uses TRBV28 and TRBJ1-2, with TRBD1 matching 8 bases. The J segment lost 4 bases and the V segment lost 5 bases, leaving 12 bases of the junction unmatched. Germline loops: CDR1 MDHEN, CDR2 SYDVKM. The CDR3 contains 16 residues. As DNA, the CDR3 is TGTGCCAGCAGTATAGGAACAGGGGGACTCCTCTATGGCTACACCTTC. This gives the protein CASSIGTGGLLYGYTF.

The sample holds many counts of this clone. This sequence joins TRBV12-3 or TRBV12-4 and TRBJ2-3; D is unclear. There are 13 residues in the CDR3. Trimming stripped 3 bases from V and 2 bases from J, with 6 bases between. The CDR3 nucleotides are TGTGCCAGCAGTTTTACTATCACAGATACGCAGTATTTT. It is translated as CASSFTITDTQYF.

This clone was seen at least ten times. V gene TRBV30 combines with J gene TRBJ1-2; D is unresolved. CDR1 GTSNPN and CDR2 SVGIG come from the germline V gene (reference sequence). The CDR3 has 12 residues. V lost 0 bases to trimming and J lost 6 bases, with 8 bases between them. CDR3 coding DNA: TGTGCCTGGAGTGTACGTTGGAATGGCTACACCTTC. Translating it yields CAWSVRWNGYTF.

In this sample, this clone turned up a few times. The genes are TRBV28 and TRBJ2-3, with TRBD1 as a possible D gene (6 bases). The CDR3 has 14 amino acids. CDR1 and CDR2 from the germline V gene are MDHEN and SYDVKM. Deletions cut 4 bases from V and 4 bases from J, with 12 bases between. DNA of the CDR3: TGTGCCAGCAGTTCTCAGCCAGGGGCAGATACGCAGTATTTT. Protein: CASSSQPGADTQYF. Complete variable domain (other parts from reference TRBV28 and TRBJ2-3): DVKVTQSSRYLVKRTGEKVFLECVQDMDHENMFWYRQDPGLGLRLIYFSYDVKMKEKGDIPEGYSVSREKKERFSLILESASTNQTSMYLCASSSQPGADTQYFGPGTRLTVL.

This clone was picked up many times. The chain recombines TRBV7-8 with TRBJ1-3; D is undetermined. This CDR3 has 16 residues. Trimming cost V 5 bases and J 2 bases, with 16 bases left between them. Germline V gives CDR1 SGHVS, CDR2 FQNEAQ. The CDR3 here is CASSPLIPGTGNTIYF. The CDR3, as DNA: TGTGCCAGCAGCCCACTAATCCCGGGAACTGGAAACACCATATATTTT.

This clone showed up many times. V and J are TRBV2 and TRBJ2-1, with D maybe TRBD2 (5 bases). The V and J ends lost 6 bases and 4 bases respectively, with 13 bases between them. Per germline, CDR1 SNHLY and CDR2 FYNNEI. The CDR3 spans 14 residues. CDR3 in amino acids: CASRDSGPYNEQFF. CDR3 coding DNA: TGTGCCAGCAGGGACTCAGGACCATACAATGAGCAGTTCTTC.

This clone showed up many times. V is TRBV7-2 and J is TRBJ1-3; D might be TRBD1 (5 bases). This CDR3 is built from 11 residues. V shed 6 bases and J shed 12 bases, with 12 bases lying between them. Looked up from germline, CDR1 is SGHTA and CDR2 is FQGNSA. This CDR3 is CASSSGTGIYF. The CDR3 region has the DNA TGTGCCAGCAGTTCCGGGACCGGCATATATTTT.